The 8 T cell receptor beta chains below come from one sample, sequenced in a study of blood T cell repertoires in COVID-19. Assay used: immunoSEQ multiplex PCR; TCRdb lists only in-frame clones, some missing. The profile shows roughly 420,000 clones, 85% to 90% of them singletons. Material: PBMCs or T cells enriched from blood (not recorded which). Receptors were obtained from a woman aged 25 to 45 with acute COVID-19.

DNA of the CDR3: TGTGCCAGCAGCTCCCGGGACAGGGTCATACGTTCGCAGTACTTC. It encodes CASSSRDRVIRSQYF. The genes are TRBV11-3 and TRBJ2-7, with 9 bases identical to TRBD1. V lost 4 bases, J lost 9 bases, and 13 bases stayed unmatched. CDR1 and CDR2 (germline): SGHNT, YENEEA. This CDR3 is built from 15 residues.

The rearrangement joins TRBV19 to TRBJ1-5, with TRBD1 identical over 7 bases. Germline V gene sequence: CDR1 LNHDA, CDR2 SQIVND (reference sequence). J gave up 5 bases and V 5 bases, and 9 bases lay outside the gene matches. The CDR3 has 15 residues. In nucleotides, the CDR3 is TGTGCCAGTAGTGGCACGACAGGGTGGGATCAGCCCCAGCATTTT. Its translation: CASSGTTGWDQPQHF. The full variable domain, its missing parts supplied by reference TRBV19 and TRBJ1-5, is DGGITQSPKYLFRKEGQNVTLSCEQNLNHDAMYWYRQDPGQGLRLIYYSQIVNDFQKGDIAEGYSVSREKKESFPLTVTSAQKNPTAFYLCASSGTTGWDQPQHFGDGTRLSIL.

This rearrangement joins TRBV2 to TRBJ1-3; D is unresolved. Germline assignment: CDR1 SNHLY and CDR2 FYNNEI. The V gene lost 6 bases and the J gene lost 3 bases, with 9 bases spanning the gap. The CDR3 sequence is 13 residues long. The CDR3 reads CASRGGLGNTIYF. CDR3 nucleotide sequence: TGTGCCAGCAGGGGAGGCCTTGGAAACACCATATATTTT.

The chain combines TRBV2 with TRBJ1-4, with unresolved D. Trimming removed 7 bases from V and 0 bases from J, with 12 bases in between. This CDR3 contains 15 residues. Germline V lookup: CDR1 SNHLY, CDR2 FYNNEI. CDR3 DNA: TGTGCCAGCAAGGAGGTGGGCGCAACTAATGAAAAACTGTTTTTT. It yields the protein CASKEVGATNEKLFF. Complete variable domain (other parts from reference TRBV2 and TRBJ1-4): EPEVTQTPSHQVTQMGQEVILRCVPISNHLYFYWYRQILGQKVEFLVSFYNNEISEKSEIFDDQFSVERPDGSNFTLKIRSTKLEDSAMYFCASKEVGATNEKLFFGSGTQLSVL.

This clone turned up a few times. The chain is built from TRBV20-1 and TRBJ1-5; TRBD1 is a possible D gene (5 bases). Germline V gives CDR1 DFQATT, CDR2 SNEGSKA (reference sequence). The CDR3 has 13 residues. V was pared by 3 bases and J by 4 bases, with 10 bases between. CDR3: CSASRGRNQPQHF. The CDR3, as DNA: TGCAGTGCTAGTAGGGGCAGGAATCAGCCCCAGCATTTT.

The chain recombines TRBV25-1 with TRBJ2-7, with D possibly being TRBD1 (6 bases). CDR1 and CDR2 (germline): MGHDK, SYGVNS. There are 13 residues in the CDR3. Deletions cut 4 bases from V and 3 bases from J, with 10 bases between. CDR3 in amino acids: CASSGTDRYEQYF. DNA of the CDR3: TGTGCCAGCAGTGGGACAGACCGCTACGAGCAGTACTTC.

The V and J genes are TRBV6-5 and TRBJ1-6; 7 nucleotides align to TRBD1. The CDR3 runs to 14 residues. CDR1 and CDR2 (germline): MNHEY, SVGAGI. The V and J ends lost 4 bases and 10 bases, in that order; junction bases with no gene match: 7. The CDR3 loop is CASSFVTGRSPLHF. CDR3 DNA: TGTGCCAGCAGTTTCGTGACAGGGAGGTCACCCCTCCACTTT.

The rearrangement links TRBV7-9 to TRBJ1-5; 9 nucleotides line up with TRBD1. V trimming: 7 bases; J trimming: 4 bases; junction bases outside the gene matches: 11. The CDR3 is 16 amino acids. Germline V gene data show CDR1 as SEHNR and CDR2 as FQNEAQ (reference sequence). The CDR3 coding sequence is TGTGCCAGCACTACCGGGGGGACAGGGTCAAATCAGCCCCAGCATTTT. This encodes CASTTGGTGSNQPQHF.